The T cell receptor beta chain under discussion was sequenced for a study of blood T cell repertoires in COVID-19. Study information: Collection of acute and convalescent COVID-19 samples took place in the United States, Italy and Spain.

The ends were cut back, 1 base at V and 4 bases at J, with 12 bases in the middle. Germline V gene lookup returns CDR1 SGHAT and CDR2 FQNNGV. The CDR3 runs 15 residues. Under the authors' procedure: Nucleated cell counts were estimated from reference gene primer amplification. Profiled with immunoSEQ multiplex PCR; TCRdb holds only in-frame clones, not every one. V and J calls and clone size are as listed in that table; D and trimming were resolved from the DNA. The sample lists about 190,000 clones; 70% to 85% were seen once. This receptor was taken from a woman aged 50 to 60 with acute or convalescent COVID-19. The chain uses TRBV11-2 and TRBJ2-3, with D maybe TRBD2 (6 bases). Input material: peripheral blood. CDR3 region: CASSLVGGGADTQYF. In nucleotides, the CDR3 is TGTGCCAGCAGCTTAGTGGGCGGAGGGGCAGATACGCAGTATTTT.